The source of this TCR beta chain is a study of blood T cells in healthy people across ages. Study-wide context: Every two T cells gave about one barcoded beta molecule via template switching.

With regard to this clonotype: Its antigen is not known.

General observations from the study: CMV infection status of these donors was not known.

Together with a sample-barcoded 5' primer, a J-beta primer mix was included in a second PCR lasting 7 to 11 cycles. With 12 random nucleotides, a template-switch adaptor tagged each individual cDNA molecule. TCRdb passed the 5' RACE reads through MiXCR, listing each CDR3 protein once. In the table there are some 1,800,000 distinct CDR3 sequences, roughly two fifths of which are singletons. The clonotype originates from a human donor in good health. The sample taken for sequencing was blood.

The CDR3 bases are TGTGCCAGCAGCCCCGTTGGCCCGGGACAGGAAGAGACCCAGTACTTC. Translation: CASSPVGPGQEETQYF. The J gene is TRBJ2-5, the V gene TRBV7-9, with TRBD1 identical over 8 bases. The CDR3 consists of 16 residues. The germline V gene encodes CDR1 SEHNR and CDR2 FQNEAQ (reference sequence). With 5 bases clipped from V and 3 bases from J, the junction kept 11 bases outside the gene matches. The full variable domain, in which reference TRBV7-9 and TRBJ2-5 provide the parts outside the CDR3, is DTGVSQNPRHKITKRGQNVTFRCDPISEHNRLYWYRQTLGQGPEFLTYFQNEAQLEKSRLLSDRFSAERPKGSFSTLEIQRTEQGDSAMYLCASSPVGPGQEETQYFGPGTRLLVL.